The present TCR beta chain was sequenced within a study of T cell responses to AZD1222 COVID-19 vaccine. Study-wide results and limits: Clonal diversity was possibly underestimated; the donors were predominantly white British and more often female.

Remarks on this clone: Antigen unknown.

The CDR3 loop spans 14 amino acids. Data came from immunoSEQ multiplex PCR; TCRdb stores just in-frame clones and leaves some out. The sample yields about 60,000 clones, about 79% seen once. This clonotype was sampled from an adult in good health. Sequences were derived from peripheral blood, sampled on day 0 of AZD1222 vaccination. The chain joins TRBV21-1 to TRBJ1-5; TRBD1, the table's D call, was not compared with the DNA. TRBV21-1 is tagged as a pseudogene. Here the CDR3 reads CASSGGTGYGAQHF. In DNA form, the CDR3 reads TGTGCCAGCAGCGGAGGGACAGGGTATGGAGCCCAGCATTTT.